This T cell receptor beta chain derives from a study of T cells in localized non-small cell lung cancer. In germline, CDR1 is LNHDA, CDR2 SQIVND (reference sequence). The V end was cut by 3 bases, the J end by 11 bases, with 13 bases between. This CDR3 has 12 residues. Sequencing was performed with immunoSEQ multiplex PCR; in TCRdb, only in-frame clones are kept and a portion is missing. The sample has around 20,000 clones, about 90% seen once. V gene TRBV19 combines with J gene TRBJ1-1; no clear D. This sequence was found in a woman aged 35-75 years with stage I lung adenocarcinoma. Sequenced here: peripheral blood, sampled before any cancer treatment. The CDR3 DNA reads TGTGCCAGTAGTATTGCGGGCTTGTATGCTTTCTTT. Protein sequence: CASSIAGLYAFF.